This is a list of T cell receptor beta chains from one sample in a study of shared clonotypes between healthy human individuals. Assay: immunoSEQ multiplex PCR; the TCRdb copy retains only in-frame clones and omits some. The sample contains 650,000 to 800,000 clones, 92% of which appear only once. The material sequenced was naive CD8+ T cells sorted from blood. These receptor sequences come from a man aged 25-40 years in good health. Both conserved end residues are part of each CDR3. The order of the fields is D gene, V gene, J gene, clone size, CDR3 protein, CDR3 DNA. D genes are given only for firm matches. Clone size is not always given. Where it is, it says once, few, many or a class for expanded clones.

d_call: .; v_call: TRBV7-9; j_call: TRBJ2-5; clone_size: .; cdr3_aa: CASSPPRGHGAGETQYF; cdr3_nt: TGTGCCAGCAGCCCACCCCGGGGGCATGGAGCCGGGGAGACCCAGTACTTC
d_call: TRBD2; v_call: TRBV19; j_call: TRBJ2-1; clone_size: once; cdr3_aa: CASSTRLAGNNEQFF; cdr3_nt: TGTGCCAGTAGTACTAGACTAGCGGGAAACAATGAGCAGTTCTTC
d_call: .; v_call: TRBV19; j_call: TRBJ1-5; clone_size: once; cdr3_aa: CASSRGWGQANQPQHF; cdr3_nt: TGTGCCAGTAGCCGGGGCTGGGGCCAGGCAAATCAGCCCCAGCATTTT
d_call: .; v_call: TRBV7-9; j_call: TRBJ2-5; clone_size: .; cdr3_aa: CASSPPLQAYQETQYF; cdr3_nt: TGTGCCAGCAGCCCCCCCCTACAGGCCTATCAAGAGACCCAGTACTTC
d_call: .; v_call: TRBV25-1; j_call: TRBJ2-1; clone_size: .; cdr3_aa: CASSEGTNRGGYYNEQFF; cdr3_nt: TGTGCCAGCAGTGAGGGGACTAACAGGGGGGGCTACTACAATGAGCAGTTCTTC
d_call: .; v_call: TRBV27; j_call: TRBJ2-3; clone_size: .; cdr3_aa: CASSSWTGSTDTQYF; cdr3_nt: TGTGCCAGCAGTTCCTGGACTGGTAGCACAGATACGCAGTATTTT
d_call: TRBD2; v_call: TRBV2; j_call: TRBJ2-6; clone_size: .; cdr3_aa: CASRATSGGANVLTF; cdr3_nt: TGTGCCAGCAGAGCGACTAGCGGTGGGGCCAACGTCCTGACTTTC
d_call: .; v_call: TRBV5-1; j_call: TRBJ2-1; clone_size: .; cdr3_aa: CASSPQKPLYNEQFF; cdr3_nt: TGCGCCAGCAGCCCCCAGAAACCTCTTTACAATGAGCAGTTCTTC
d_call: TRBD1; v_call: TRBV19; j_call: TRBJ2-7; clone_size: .; cdr3_aa: CASSIGTGEYEQYF; cdr3_nt: TGTGCCAGTAGTATAGGGACAGGAGAATACGAGCAGTACTTC
d_call: TRBD2; v_call: TRBV5-1; j_call: TRBJ2-1; clone_size: .; cdr3_aa: CASSSHPTSGSNNEQFF; cdr3_nt: TGCGCCAGCAGCTCCCATCCGACTAGCGGGAGTAACAATGAGCAGTTCTTC
d_call: .; v_call: TRBV6-1; j_call: TRBJ1-2; clone_size: .; cdr3_aa: CASNNRVSYGYTF; cdr3_nt: TGTGCCAGCAATAACAGGGTCAGCTATGGCTACACCTTC
d_call: .; v_call: TRBV27; j_call: TRBJ1-3; clone_size: .; cdr3_aa: CASSPLGRLDHSGNTIYF; cdr3_nt: TGTGCCAGCAGTCCCCTAGGAAGGTTGGATCACTCTGGAAACACCATATATTTT
d_call: TRBD2; v_call: TRBV7-9; j_call: TRBJ2-3; clone_size: .; cdr3_aa: CASSRLAGAADTQYF; cdr3_nt: TGTGCCAGCAGCCGCCTAGCGGGAGCCGCAGATACGCAGTATTTT
d_call: TRBD2; v_call: TRBV27; j_call: TRBJ2-5; clone_size: once; cdr3_aa: CASSYQREIGTQYF; cdr3_nt: TGTGCCAGCAGTTATCAGCGGGAAATAGGAACCCAGTACTTC
d_call: TRBD2; v_call: TRBV6-5; j_call: TRBJ2-7; clone_size: .; cdr3_aa: CASSRSGGAPYEQYF; cdr3_nt: TGTGCCAGCAGCCGGAGCGGGGGAGCACCCTACGAGCAGTACTTC
d_call: .; v_call: TRBV11-2; j_call: TRBJ2-1; clone_size: .; cdr3_aa: CASSSYRDQSDEQFF; cdr3_nt: TGTGCCAGCAGCTCCTACAGGGACCAGAGCGATGAGCAGTTCTTC
d_call: TRBD2; v_call: TRBV10-1; j_call: TRBJ2-1; clone_size: .; cdr3_aa: CASSDGLAGEDDEQFF; cdr3_nt: TGCGCCAGCAGTGATGGACTAGCGGGTGAAGATGATGAGCAGTTCTTC
d_call: TRBD2; v_call: TRBV12-5; j_call: TRBJ2-7; clone_size: .; cdr3_aa: CASGLVVAGEPYEQYF; cdr3_nt: TGTGCTAGTGGTTTGGTTGTGGCGGGAGAACCCTACGAGCAGTACTTC
d_call: .; v_call: TRBV19; j_call: TRBJ2-2; clone_size: .; cdr3_aa: CASREAIRTNTGELFF; cdr3_nt: TGTGCCAGTAGGGAGGCGATTCGGACTAACACCGGGGAGCTGTTTTTT
d_call: TRBD2; v_call: TRBV7-6; j_call: TRBJ2-7; clone_size: .; cdr3_aa: CASSRGTSGNYEQYF; cdr3_nt: TGTGCCAGCAGCCGCGGGACTAGCGGAAACTACGAGCAGTACTTC
d_call: .; v_call: TRBV30; j_call: TRBJ1-1; clone_size: .; cdr3_aa: CAWSVLSEAFF; cdr3_nt: TGTGCCTGGAGTGTACTCTCTGAAGCTTTCTTT
d_call: TRBD2; v_call: TRBV7-2; j_call: TRBJ2-1; clone_size: .; cdr3_aa: CASSLSGGLAGGNEQFF; cdr3_nt: TGTGCCAGCAGCTTAAGTGGGGGGCTAGCGGGAGGTAATGAGCAGTTCTTC
d_call: TRBD2; v_call: TRBV5-3; j_call: TRBJ2-1; clone_size: .; cdr3_aa: CARSPIGLAGGGNEQFF; cdr3_nt: TGTGCCAGAAGCCCTATAGGACTAGCGGGAGGGGGGAATGAGCAGTTCTTC
d_call: .; v_call: TRBV25-1; j_call: TRBJ2-3; clone_size: .; cdr3_aa: CASSDRNLGTDTQYF; cdr3_nt: TGTGCCAGCAGTGACCGTAACCTGGGCACAGATACGCAGTATTTT
d_call: .; v_call: TRBV6-5; j_call: TRBJ1-1; clone_size: .; cdr3_aa: CASSYGDTEAFF; cdr3_nt: TGTGCCAGCAGTTACGGGGACACTGAAGCTTTCTTT
d_call: .; v_call: TRBV4-3; j_call: TRBJ2-7; clone_size: .; cdr3_aa: CASSQGTWTAEDEQYF; cdr3_nt: TGCGCCAGCAGCCAAGGTACTTGGACAGCTGAAGACGAGCAGTACTTC
d_call: .; v_call: TRBV4-2; j_call: TRBJ2-7; clone_size: .; cdr3_aa: CASSQVFMDSGSPYEQYF; cdr3_nt: TGTGCCAGCAGCCAAGTCTTTATGGACTCCGGATCTCCCTACGAGCAGTACTTC
d_call: .; v_call: TRBV5-1; j_call: TRBJ2-7; clone_size: .; cdr3_aa: CASSLSAGYEQYF; cdr3_nt: TGCGCCAGCAGCTTGAGCGCAGGCTACGAGCAGTACTTC
d_call: TRBD2; v_call: TRBV29-1; j_call: TRBJ2-1; clone_size: .; cdr3_aa: CSVAPSGVDNEQFF; cdr3_nt: TGCAGCGTTGCTCCTAGCGGGGTGGACAATGAGCAGTTCTTC
d_call: .; v_call: TRBV5-1; j_call: TRBJ2-5; clone_size: .; cdr3_aa: CASSYRDPGETQYF; cdr3_nt: TGCGCCAGCAGCTATCGGGACCCCGGAGAGACCCAGTACTTC
d_call: .; v_call: TRBV9; j_call: TRBJ2-7; clone_size: .; cdr3_aa: CASSLAEGAGYEQYF; cdr3_nt: TGTGCCAGCAGCCTCGCCGAGGGAGCGGGCTACGAGCAGTACTTC
d_call: TRBD1; v_call: TRBV4-1; j_call: TRBJ2-3; clone_size: .; cdr3_aa: CASSQDSIRTGVHTQYF; cdr3_nt: TGCGCCAGCAGCCAAGATAGTATACGGACAGGTGTACATACGCAGTATTTT
d_call: .; v_call: TRBV16; j_call: TRBJ2-2; clone_size: .; cdr3_aa: CASSQSANTGELFF; cdr3_nt: TGTGCCAGCAGCCAATCTGCGAACACCGGGGAGCTGTTTTTT
d_call: .; v_call: TRBV28; j_call: TRBJ1-5; clone_size: once; cdr3_aa: CASTQGWSNQPQHF; cdr3_nt: TGTGCCAGCACTCAGGGGTGGAGCAATCAGCCCCAGCATTTT
d_call: .; v_call: TRBV7-2; j_call: TRBJ1-2; clone_size: .; cdr3_aa: CASSLELPANYGYTF; cdr3_nt: TGTGCCAGCAGCTTAGAACTCCCAGCTAACTATGGCTACACCTTC
d_call: TRBD1; v_call: TRBV7-2; j_call: TRBJ1-2; clone_size: .; cdr3_aa: CASSLILGTADGYTF; cdr3_nt: TGTGCCAGCAGCTTAATTCTCGGGACAGCGGATGGCTACACCTTC
d_call: TRBD2; v_call: TRBV7-6; j_call: TRBJ2-7; clone_size: .; cdr3_aa: CASSLVPGGGDEQYF; cdr3_nt: TGTGCCAGCAGCTTAGTTCCGGGAGGGGGTGACGAGCAGTACTTC
d_call: .; v_call: TRBV7-9; j_call: TRBJ2-4; clone_size: .; cdr3_aa: CASSSPGDIAKNIQYF; cdr3_nt: TGTGCCAGCAGCTCCCCGGGGGACATAGCCAAAAACATTCAGTACTTC
d_call: .; v_call: TRBV10-2; j_call: TRBJ2-2; clone_size: .; cdr3_aa: CASSEFLHGDAGELFF; cdr3_nt: TGCGCCAGCAGTGAGTTTTTACACGGTGACGCCGGGGAGCTGTTTTTT
d_call: .; v_call: TRBV2; j_call: TRBJ1-3; clone_size: .; cdr3_aa: CASTPDGDSGNTIYF; cdr3_nt: TGTGCCAGCACCCCGGATGGGGACTCTGGAAACACCATATATTTT
d_call: .; v_call: TRBV9; j_call: TRBJ2-3; clone_size: once; cdr3_aa: CASSVVGTDTQYF; cdr3_nt: TGTGCCAGCAGCGTAGTGGGGACAGATACGCAGTATTTT
d_call: .; v_call: TRBV27; j_call: TRBJ1-2; clone_size: few; cdr3_aa: CASSAQGNYGYTF; cdr3_nt: TGTGCCAGCAGTGCCCAGGGTAACTATGGCTACACCTTC
d_call: .; v_call: TRBV7-9; j_call: TRBJ2-1; clone_size: .; cdr3_aa: CASSLVGPSSYNEQFF; cdr3_nt: TGTGCCAGCAGCTTAGTGGGGCCTAGCTCCTACAATGAGCAGTTCTTC
d_call: .; v_call: TRBV19; j_call: TRBJ2-3; clone_size: .; cdr3_aa: CASTDSTDTQYF; cdr3_nt: TGTGCCAGTACCGATAGCACAGATACGCAGTATTTT
d_call: .; v_call: TRBV10-2; j_call: TRBJ2-4; clone_size: .; cdr3_aa: CASSDPAGTAKNIQYF; cdr3_nt: TGCGCCAGCAGTGACCCCGCGGGGACGGCCAAAAACATTCAGTACTTC
d_call: TRBD1; v_call: TRBV19; j_call: TRBJ1-1; clone_size: .; cdr3_aa: CASRITGAGNTEAFF; cdr3_nt: TGTGCCAGTAGGATTACAGGGGCCGGGAACACTGAAGCTTTCTTT
d_call: .; v_call: TRBV28; j_call: TRBJ2-1; clone_size: .; cdr3_aa: CASSFRSSYNEQFF; cdr3_nt: TGTGCCAGCAGTTTCCGGAGCTCCTACAATGAGCAGTTCTTC
d_call: .; v_call: TRBV5-1; j_call: TRBJ2-7; clone_size: .; cdr3_aa: CASKFGNSYEQYF; cdr3_nt: TGCGCCAGCAAGTTCGGGAACTCCTACGAGCAGTACTTC
d_call: TRBD2; v_call: TRBV4-1; j_call: TRBJ2-7; clone_size: .; cdr3_aa: CASSPRIALAGHEQYF; cdr3_nt: TGCGCCAGCAGCCCCCGGATAGCGCTAGCGGGACACGAGCAGTACTTC
d_call: .; v_call: TRBV7-9; j_call: TRBJ1-1; clone_size: once; cdr3_aa: CASSLALGYAEAFF; cdr3_nt: TGTGCCAGCAGCTTAGCGCTGGGGTATGCTGAAGCTTTCTTT
d_call: .; v_call: TRBV28; j_call: TRBJ2-6; clone_size: .; cdr3_aa: CASTLGGPISGANVLTF; cdr3_nt: TGTGCCAGCACCCTGGGGGGACCGATCTCTGGGGCCAACGTCCTGACTTTC
d_call: .; v_call: TRBV6-6; j_call: TRBJ2-1; clone_size: .; cdr3_aa: CASSYSDEQFF; cdr3_nt: TGTGCCAGCAGTTACTCTGATGAGCAGTTCTTC
d_call: .; v_call: TRBV7-9; j_call: TRBJ1-4; clone_size: few; cdr3_aa: CASSQRPDSGLFF; cdr3_nt: TGTGCCAGCAGCCAGCGACCCGATTCGGGGCTGTTTTTT
d_call: .; v_call: TRBV7-9; j_call: TRBJ1-2; clone_size: .; cdr3_aa: CASSPRLTRQWNYYGYTF; cdr3_nt: TGTGCCAGCAGCCCTAGATTAACGAGACAGTGGAACTACTATGGCTACACCTTC
d_call: .; v_call: TRBV7-9; j_call: TRBJ1-1; clone_size: .; cdr3_aa: CASSSGQMNTEAFF; cdr3_nt: TGTGCCAGCAGCAGTGGACAGATGAACACTGAAGCTTTCTTT
d_call: .; v_call: TRBV19; j_call: TRBJ1-5; clone_size: .; cdr3_aa: CASSTRGDYSNQPQHF; cdr3_nt: TGTGCCAGTAGTACCCGGGGGGACTATAGCAATCAGCCCCAGCATTTT
d_call: TRBD2; v_call: TRBV27; j_call: TRBJ2-7; clone_size: .; cdr3_aa: CASRAGGAYEQYF; cdr3_nt: TGTGCCAGCAGGGCGGGGGGGGCCTACGAGCAGTACTTC
d_call: TRBD2; v_call: TRBV30; j_call: TRBJ2-1; clone_size: .; cdr3_aa: CAGETSGSFDEQFF; cdr3_nt: TGTGCCGGAGAAACTAGCGGGAGTTTCGATGAGCAGTTCTTC
d_call: .; v_call: TRBV18; j_call: TRBJ2-3; clone_size: .; cdr3_aa: CASSPYSGRRFDDTQYF; cdr3_nt: TGTGCCAGCTCACCGTATTCGGGACGCCGATTCGATGATACGCAGTATTTT
d_call: TRBD1; v_call: TRBV5-1; j_call: TRBJ2-7; clone_size: .; cdr3_aa: CASSLQGFSYEQYF; cdr3_nt: TGCGCCAGCAGCTTACAGGGGTTTTCCTACGAGCAGTACTTC